This T cell receptor (beta chain) was captured in a study of chronic HIV infection and antiretroviral therapy. Via MiXCR, TCRdb re-called the 5' RACE reads, giving one row per CDR3 protein. The repertoire holds some 37,000 distinct CDR3 sequences, with 8.2% as singletons. This clonotype was seen ten or more times. Per germline, CDR1 MNHEY and CDR2 SVGEGT. The germline V and J ends were trimmed by 6 bases and 4 bases, with 8 bases remaining between them. The length of the CDR3 is 12 residues. Sequences were obtained from peripheral blood. The rearrangement uses TRBV6-2 or TRBV6-3 and TRBJ2-3; no definite D call. This receptor was obtained from an adult who had HIV and had not received antiretroviral therapy, or was an uninfected healthy control (not recorded which). CDR3 protein: CASSEMADTQYF. The CDR3, as DNA: TGTGCCAGCAGCGAAATGGCAGATACGCAGTATTTT.